The clone carrying this TCR beta chain appeared many times. Antigen specificity is unknown. This CDR3 spans 13 amino acids. The germline V gene encodes CDR1 SGHNT and CDR2 YYREEE (reference sequence). The ends were cut back, 0 bases at V and 5 bases at J, with 8 bases in the middle. This entry belongs to a study of early T cells in non-severe SARS-CoV-2 infection. Looking at the study overall: From unsorted whole blood, bulk RNA was sequenced, and the chains remained unpaired. Study-level findings and limits: VDJdb-based matching was biased toward anti-spike CD8 responses and missed private and CD4 specificities.

Individual cDNA molecules were tagged with unique molecular identifiers. TCRdb reprocessed the 5' RACE reads with MiXCR, giving one entry per CDR3 protein. This sample has more than 60,000 distinct CDR3 sequences, with roughly a tenth found just once. The TCR sequence derives from an adult who was a healthcare worker with PCR-confirmed SARS-CoV-2 infection or an uninfected control (not recorded which). The specimen sequenced was whole blood. V is TRBV5-4 and J is TRBJ1-1; D gene unclear. In nucleotides, the CDR3 is TGTGCCAGCAGCTTGGCGGGGAATACTGAAGCTTTCTTT. Its translation: CASSLAGNTEAFF.